This record concerns one TCR beta chain sequence. The PCR made use of 60 Vbeta and 13 Jbeta primers. Some clones are missing from TCRdb's copy, which holds only in-frame ones; the method was immunoSEQ multiplex PCR. The top ten hold more than 2.5% of the sample, which has some 71,000 clones, 70% to 80% seen once. This entry belongs to a study of cytomegalovirus exposure and HLA in healthy donors. The sample consisted of PBMCs. This TCR came from a young man in good health and CMV-seronegative.

The CDR3 region is CASSQDRGLGNTGELFF. The CDR3 DNA is TGCGCCAGCAGCCAAGACAGGGGGTTGGGAAACACCGGGGAGCTGTTTTTT. The chain has TRBV4-3 and TRBJ2-2; TRBD1 matches 7 bases. CDR1 and CDR2 (germline): LGHNA, YSLEER. The J segment lost 2 bases and the V segment lost 0 bases, leaving 6 bases of the junction unmatched. This CDR3 is 17 amino acids long.